Below, one TCR beta chain is given with its context. The sample comes from a study of patients and donors after allogeneic stem cell transplantation. This CDR3 has 18 amino acids. V lost 4 bases and J lost 0; bases outside the gene matches: 10. The germline V gene has CDR1 MNHEY and CDR2 SVGAGI. TCRdb re-derived calls from the RT-PCR reads in MiXCR, one entry per CDR3 protein. The profile shows some 880,000 distinct CDR3 sequences, over 15% of them singletons. The receptor was isolated from a human donor who was either an allogeneic HSCT recipient or a stem cell or donor lymphocyte infusion donor (not recorded which). It is not recorded whose cells these are; they may come from a transplant donor. The J gene is TRBJ2-4, the V gene TRBV6-5; TRBD1 aligns across 9 bases. Sequencing was done on a sample of blood, either unsorted or a sorted T cell fraction (not recorded which). CDR3 residues: CASSSLPSDRGAKNIQYF. Here the CDR3 DNA reads TGTGCCAGCAGTTCCCTACCCTCGGACAGGGGAGCCAAAAACATTCAGTACTTC.